One sample yielded the 7 T cell receptor beta chains listed below, sequenced in a study of T cells in tumors after PD-1 blockade. TCRdb keeps only in-frame clones here, not all; method: immunoSEQ multiplex PCR. The top ten hold approximately 24% of the sample, which has 10,000 to 15,000 clones, about 69% seen once. The sample in question was tumor tissue, obtained before anti-PD-1 treatment. Receptors were obtained from a human donor with cutaneous squamous cell carcinoma.

This rearrangement joins TRBV7-3 to TRBJ1-1, with D uncertain. The germline V and J ends were trimmed by 1 base and 5 bases, with 5 bases remaining between them. In germline, CDR1 is SGHTA, CDR2 FQGTGA. The CDR3 is made up of 12 amino acids. The CDR3 loop reads CASSLIGTEAFF. The CDR3 DNA follows: TGTGCCAGCAGCTTAATAGGGACTGAAGCTTTCTTT.

This clone is judged medium-sized. This chain uses TRBV3-1 (or the pseudogene TRBV3-2) with TRBJ2-7; D gene unclear. Germline V gene sequence: CDR1 LGHDT, CDR2 YNNKEL (reference sequence). Trimming stripped 4 bases from V and 0 bases from J, with 4 bases between. CDR3 length equals 12 residues. In DNA form, the CDR3 reads TGTGCCAGCAGCCGAACCTCCTACGAGCAGTACTTC. It yields the protein CASSRTSYEQYF.

J is TRBJ1-2 and V is TRBV5-1; a possible D gene is TRBD1 (6 bases). This CDR3 comprises 16 residues. Looked up from germline, CDR1 is SGHRS and CDR2 is YFSETQ. With 5 bases removed from V and 4 bases from J, the gap between germline ends came to 21 bases. CDR3 in amino acids: CASSPAGGGLGYGYTF. DNA for the CDR3: TGCGCCAGCAGTCCGGCGGGGGGCGGGCTGGGCTATGGCTACACCTTC.

The chain is built from TRBV29-1 and TRBJ1-2; 9 nucleotides align to TRBD1. CDR3 length: 13 residues. Germline CDR1 and CDR2: SQVTM and ANQGSEA. With 5 bases clipped from V and 8 bases from J, the junction kept 9 bases outside the gene matches. In nucleotides, the CDR3 is TGCAGCGTTACTATCGGACAGGGGATAGGCTACACCTTC. It codes for CSVTIGQGIGYTF.

This chain joins TRBV4-1 and TRBJ1-1, with 8 bases lining up with TRBD1. Germline V gene data show CDR1 as MGHRA and CDR2 as YSYEKL. V was pared by 3 bases and J by 8 bases, with 2 bases of the junction left unmatched. The CDR3 has 12 residues. The CDR3, as DNA: TGCGCCAGCAGCCAGACAGGGGCCGAAGCTTTCTTT. This encodes CASSQTGAEAFF.

V gene TRBV27 combines with J gene TRBJ2-2; D may be TRBD1 (5 bases). Germline V gene data show CDR1 as MNHEY and CDR2 as SMNVEV (reference sequence). The V end lost 6 bases, the J end lost 2 bases, and 10 bases lay between the germline ends. The CDR3 extends over 14 amino acids. The CDR3 nucleotides read TGTGCCAGCAGGGTCACAGGAAACACCGGGGAGCTGTTTTTT. Amino acid sequence: CASRVTGNTGELFF.

The chain joins TRBV10-1 to TRBJ2-2; D possibly matches TRBD1 or TRBD2 (5 bases each). CDR3 size: 13 residues. The V gene lost 6 bases and the J gene lost 5 bases, with 10 bases spanning the gap. Germline CDR1 reads WNHNN; CDR2 reads SYGVQD (reference sequence). In DNA form, the CDR3 reads TGCGCCAGCAGAAGGGACGGGACCGGGGAGCTGTTTTTT. Its protein is CASRRDGTGELFF.